The 10 T cell receptor beta chains reported below all come from one sample, sequenced in a study of PD-L1 blockade in urothelial cancer (dated by TCRdb to about 2017). Library generation was performed with the immunoSEQ multiplex PCR assay. In its TCRdb copy, this immuneACCESS table keeps in-frame sequences only and misses some clones. Where compared with another copy, unresolved V genes explain less than half of these, and the others have no known cause. This sample is represented by about 86,000 clones; over 65% of them were singletons. The ten largest make up approximately 15% of the sample. In the paper's terms, the time point label means: pretreatment peripheral blood. The starting material was PBMCs, obtained around atezolizumab (anti-PD-L1) treatment. These receptors originate from a man aged 60 to 75 with urothelial cancer.

The chain combines TRBV29-1 with TRBJ1-2; 7 nucleotides agree with TRBD1. The V gene end was trimmed by 4 bases and the J gene end by 3 bases; junction bases not matched to a gene: 5. CDR1 and CDR2 (germline): SQVTM, ANQGSEA. The CDR3 contains 13 residues. CDR3 in DNA: TGCAGCGTTGCGGAGACAGGGTACTATGGCTACACCTTC. Translated, it gives CSVAETGYYGYTF.

The gene calls are TRBV2 and TRBJ2-7; tentative D call: TRBD1 (6 bases). V lost 5 bases, J lost 0 bases, and 11 bases lay in between. There are 14 residues in the CDR3. Germline CDR1 reads SNHLY; CDR2 reads FYNNEI. CDR3 protein: CASSWDTGSYEQYF. Written as DNA, the CDR3 is TGTGCCAGCAGTTGGGACACCGGCTCCTACGAGCAGTACTTC.

V and J are TRBV30 and TRBJ2-7; a weak D match, TRBD1 (6 bases). V lost 2 bases, J lost 2 bases, and 10 bases lay in between. The CDR3 consists of 13 residues. In germline, CDR1 is GTSNPN, CDR2 SVGIG (reference sequence). CDR3 nucleotide sequence: TGTGCCTGGAGTAACAGGGCCACCTACGAGCAGTACTTC. Its translation: CAWSNRATYEQYF.

The chain recombines TRBV4-1 with TRBJ2-7, with D possibly matching TRBD2 (5 bases). The germline CDR1 and CDR2 sequences are MGHRA and YSYEKL. CDR3 length: 16 amino acids. The V end lost 3 bases, the J end lost 3 bases, and 18 bases lay between the germline ends. CDR3 coding DNA: TGCGCCAGCAGCCAGAAATCCCAGAGGGCCGTCTACGAGCAGTACTTC. This encodes CASSQKSQRAVYEQYF.

V usage is TRBV30 and J usage is TRBJ1-3; 9 bases agree with TRBD1. Germline V gives CDR1 GTSNPN, CDR2 SVGIG (reference sequence). This CDR3 spans 14 amino acids. V lost 3 bases, J lost 2 bases, and 2 bases stayed unmatched. The CDR3 DNA follows: TGTGCCTGGAGCCGGGACAGGGCTGGAAACACCATATATTTT. It specifies CAWSRDRAGNTIYF.

This chain connects TRBV4-2 to TRBJ1-1; the D is unclear. From germline, CDR1 is LGHNA and CDR2 YNFKEQ. This CDR3 spans 15 amino acids. V lost 1 base and J lost 4, with 13 bases in between. Here the CDR3 reads CASSQVGVRGTEAFF. Written as DNA, the CDR3 is TGTGCCAGCAGCCAAGTAGGTGTGCGGGGCACTGAAGCTTTCTTT.

The J gene is TRBJ2-3, the V gene TRBV11-2; 11 bases agree with TRBD2. J was trimmed by 1 base and V by 2 bases; bases with no gene match: 2. In germline, CDR1 is SGHAT, CDR2 FQNNGV. The CDR3 is 16 residues long. The CDR3 nucleotides are TGTGCCAGCAGCTTAATAGCGGGGGGGGGCACAGATACGCAGTATTTT. Residues: CASSLIAGGGTDTQYF.

This rearrangement joins TRBV7-3 to TRBJ1-3; a possible D gene is TRBD1 (5 bases). CDR3 size: 14 residues. V was pared by 2 bases and J by 2 bases, with 7 bases between. Germline V gene sequence: CDR1 SGHTA, CDR2 FQGTGA. The CDR3 is CASSLSGAGNTIYF. CDR3 coding DNA: TGTGCCAGCAGCTTATCGGGGGCTGGAAACACCATATATTTT.

V usage is TRBV5-1 and J usage is TRBJ1-6; 7 nucleotides agree with TRBD1. Germline CDR1 SGHRS, CDR2 YFSETQ. J gave up 10 bases and V 7 bases, and 17 bases lay outside the gene matches. This CDR3 comprises 16 residues. The CDR3 DNA reads as TGCGCCAGCCGAGACGACAGGGTGCTCCCGTTGTCACCCCTCCACTTT. It specifies CASRDDRVLPLSPLHF.

The genes are TRBV7-3 and TRBJ2-1, with TRBD2 matching 13 bases. Germline V gives CDR1 SGHTA, CDR2 FQGTGA. After removal of 5 bases from V and 6 bases from J, the junction contained 4 bases not matched to a gene. The CDR3 totals 15 residues. The CDR3 reads CASSVTSGGGNEQFF. The CDR3 nucleotides read TGTGCCAGCAGCGTCACTAGCGGGGGGGGCAATGAGCAGTTCTTC.